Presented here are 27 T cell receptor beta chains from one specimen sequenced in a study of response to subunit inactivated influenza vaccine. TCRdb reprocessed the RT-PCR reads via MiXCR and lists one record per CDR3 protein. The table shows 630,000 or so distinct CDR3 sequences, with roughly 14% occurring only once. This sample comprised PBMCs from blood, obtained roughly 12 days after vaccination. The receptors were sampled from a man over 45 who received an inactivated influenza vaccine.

CDR3 loop: CASSLMWRGAYEQYF. The CDR3 DNA follows: TGTGCCAGCAGTTTAATGTGGCGGGGGGCCTACGAGCAGTACTTC. V and J are TRBV28 and TRBJ2-7; 8 bases match TRBD2. CDR3 length equals 15 residues. Per germline, CDR1 MDHEN and CDR2 SYDVKM. V lost 2 bases, J lost 2 bases, and 5 bases stayed unmatched.

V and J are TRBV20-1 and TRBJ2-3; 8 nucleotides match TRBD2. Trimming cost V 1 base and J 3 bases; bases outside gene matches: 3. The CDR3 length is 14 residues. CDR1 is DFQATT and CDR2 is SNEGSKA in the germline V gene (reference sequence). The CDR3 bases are TGCAGTGCTAGAGGACCGGGGGGGACAGATACGCAGTATTTT. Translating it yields CSARGPGGTDTQYF.

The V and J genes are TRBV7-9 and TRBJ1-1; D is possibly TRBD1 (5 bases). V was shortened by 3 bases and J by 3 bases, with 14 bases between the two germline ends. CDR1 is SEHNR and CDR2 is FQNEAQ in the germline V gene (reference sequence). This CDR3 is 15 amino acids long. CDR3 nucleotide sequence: TGTGCCAGCAGCTTCTATGGCCGAGGGGACACTGAAGCTTTCTTT. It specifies CASSFYGRGDTEAFF.

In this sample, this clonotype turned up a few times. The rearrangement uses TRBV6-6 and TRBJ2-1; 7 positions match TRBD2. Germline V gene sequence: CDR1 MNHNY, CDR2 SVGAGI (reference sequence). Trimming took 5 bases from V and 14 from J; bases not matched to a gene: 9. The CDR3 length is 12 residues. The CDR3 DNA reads TGTGCCAGCAGTAGGGGAGGGTCAAACGAGTTCTTC. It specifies CASSRGGSNEFF.

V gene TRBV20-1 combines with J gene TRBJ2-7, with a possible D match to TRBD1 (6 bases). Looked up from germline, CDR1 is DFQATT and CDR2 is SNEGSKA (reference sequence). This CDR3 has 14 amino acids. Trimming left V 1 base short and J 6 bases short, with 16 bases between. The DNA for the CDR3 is TGCAGTGCTAGAGGAGGCAGGGGTACCCTCGAGCAGTACTTC. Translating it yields CSARGGRGTLEQYF.

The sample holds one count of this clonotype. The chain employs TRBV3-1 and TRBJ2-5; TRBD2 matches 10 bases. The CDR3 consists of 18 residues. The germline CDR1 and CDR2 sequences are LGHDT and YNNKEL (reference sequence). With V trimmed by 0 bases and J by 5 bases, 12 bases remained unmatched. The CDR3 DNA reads TGTGCCAGCAGCCAAGAACGAACTAGCGGGGCCCTCGGGGAGACCCAGTACTTC. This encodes CASSQERTSGALGETQYF.

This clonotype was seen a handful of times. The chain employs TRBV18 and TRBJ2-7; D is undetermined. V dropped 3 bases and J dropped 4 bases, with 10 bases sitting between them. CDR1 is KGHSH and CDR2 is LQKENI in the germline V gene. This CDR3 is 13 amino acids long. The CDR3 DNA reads TGTGCCAGCTCACCTGTAACGGCTTACGAGCAGTACTTC. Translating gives CASSPVTAYEQYF.

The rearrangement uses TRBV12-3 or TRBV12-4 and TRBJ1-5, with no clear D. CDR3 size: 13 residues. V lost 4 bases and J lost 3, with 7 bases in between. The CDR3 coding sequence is TGTGCCAGCAGTTACGGACTCAATCAGCCCCAGCATTTT. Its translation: CASSYGLNQPQHF.

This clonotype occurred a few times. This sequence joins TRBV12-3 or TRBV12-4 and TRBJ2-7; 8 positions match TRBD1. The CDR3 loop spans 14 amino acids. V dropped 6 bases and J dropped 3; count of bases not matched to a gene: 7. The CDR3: CASRPAGGHYEQYF. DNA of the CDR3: TGTGCCAGCAGACCGGCAGGGGGCCACTACGAGCAGTACTTC.

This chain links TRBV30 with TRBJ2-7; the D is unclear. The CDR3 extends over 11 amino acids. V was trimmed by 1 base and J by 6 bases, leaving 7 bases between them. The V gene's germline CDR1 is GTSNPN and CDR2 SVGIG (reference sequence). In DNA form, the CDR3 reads TGTGCCTGGAGTGCGGACGGCGAGCAGTACTTC. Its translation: CAWSADGEQYF.

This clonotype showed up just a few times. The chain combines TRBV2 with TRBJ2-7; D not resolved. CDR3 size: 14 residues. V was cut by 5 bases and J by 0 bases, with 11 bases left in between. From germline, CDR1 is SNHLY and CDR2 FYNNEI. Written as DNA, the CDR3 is TGTGCCAGCAGTCCGGATAGATACTCCTACGAGCAGTACTTC. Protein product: CASSPDRYSYEQYF.

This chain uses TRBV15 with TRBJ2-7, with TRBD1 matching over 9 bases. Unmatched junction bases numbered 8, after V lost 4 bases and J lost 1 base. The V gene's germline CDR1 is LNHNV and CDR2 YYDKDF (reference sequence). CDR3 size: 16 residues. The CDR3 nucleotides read TGTGCCACCAGCACGCGGGCGGGACAGGGATCCTACGAGCAGTACTTC. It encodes CATSTRAGQGSYEQYF.

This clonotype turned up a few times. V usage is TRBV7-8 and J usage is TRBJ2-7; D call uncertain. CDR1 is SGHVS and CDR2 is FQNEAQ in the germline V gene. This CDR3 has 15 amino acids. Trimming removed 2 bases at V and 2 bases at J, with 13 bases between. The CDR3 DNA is TGTGCCAGCAGCTTACTCGGGCGGCCTCCCTACGAGCAGTACTTC. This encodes CASSLLGRPPYEQYF.

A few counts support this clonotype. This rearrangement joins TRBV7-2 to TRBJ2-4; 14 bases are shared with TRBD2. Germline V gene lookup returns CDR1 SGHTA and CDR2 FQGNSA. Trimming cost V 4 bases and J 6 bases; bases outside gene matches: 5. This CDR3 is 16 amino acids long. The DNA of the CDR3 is TGTGCCAGCAGCTCGACGACTAGCGGGGGGGCAAACATTCAGTACTTC. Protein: CASSSTTSGGANIQYF.

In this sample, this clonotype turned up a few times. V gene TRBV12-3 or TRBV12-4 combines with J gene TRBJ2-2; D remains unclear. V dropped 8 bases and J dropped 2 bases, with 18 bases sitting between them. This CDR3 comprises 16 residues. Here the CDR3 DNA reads TGTGCCAGCGCCGCCGACACCTACCTTAACACCGGGGAGCTGTTTTTT. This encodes CASAADTYLNTGELFF.

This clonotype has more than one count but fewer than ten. The CDR3 is CSARAQGWDSNQPQHF. DNA of the CDR3: TGCAGTGCTAGGGCACAGGGTTGGGATAGCAATCAGCCCCAGCATTTT. This chain connects TRBV20-1 to TRBJ1-5, with a possible D match to TRBD1 (6 bases). This CDR3 is 16 amino acids long. V was shortened by 3 bases and J by 0 bases, with 15 bases between the two germline ends. Germline V gene lookup returns CDR1 DFQATT and CDR2 SNEGSKA (reference sequence).

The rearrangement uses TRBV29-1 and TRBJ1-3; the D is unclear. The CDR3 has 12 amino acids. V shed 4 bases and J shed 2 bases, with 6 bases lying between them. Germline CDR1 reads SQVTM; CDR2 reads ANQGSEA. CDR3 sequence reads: CSVVGAGNTIYF. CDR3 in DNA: TGCAGCGTTGTTGGGGCTGGAAACACCATATATTTT.

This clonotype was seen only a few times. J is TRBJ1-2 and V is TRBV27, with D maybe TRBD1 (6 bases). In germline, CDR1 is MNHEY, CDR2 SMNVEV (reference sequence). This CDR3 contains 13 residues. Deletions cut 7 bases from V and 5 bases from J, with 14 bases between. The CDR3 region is CASTQRQGYGYTF. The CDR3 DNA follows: TGTGCCAGCACACAAAGGCAGGGGTATGGCTACACCTTC.

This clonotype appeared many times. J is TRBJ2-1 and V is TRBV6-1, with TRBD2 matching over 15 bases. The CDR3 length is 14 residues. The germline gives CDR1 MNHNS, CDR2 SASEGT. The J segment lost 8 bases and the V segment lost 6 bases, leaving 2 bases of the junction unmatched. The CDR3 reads CASSGLAGGYEQFF. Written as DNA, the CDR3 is TGTGCCAGCAGCGGACTAGCGGGGGGGTATGAGCAGTTCTTC.

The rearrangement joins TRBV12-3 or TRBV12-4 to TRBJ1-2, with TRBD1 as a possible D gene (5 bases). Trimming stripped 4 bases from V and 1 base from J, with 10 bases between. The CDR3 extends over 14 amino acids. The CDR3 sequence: CASSSGPNNYGYTF. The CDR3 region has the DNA TGTGCCAGCAGTTCGGGGCCGAATAACTATGGCTACACCTTC.

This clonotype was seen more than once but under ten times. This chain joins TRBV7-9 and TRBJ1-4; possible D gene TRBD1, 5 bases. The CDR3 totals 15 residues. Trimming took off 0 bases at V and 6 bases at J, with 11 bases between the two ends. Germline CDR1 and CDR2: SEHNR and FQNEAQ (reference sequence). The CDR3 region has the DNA TGTGCCAGCAGCTTAGCGTTGGGGCCTGATGAAAAACTGTTTTTT. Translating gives CASSLALGPDEKLFF. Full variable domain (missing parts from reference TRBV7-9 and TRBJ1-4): DTGVSQNPRHKITKRGQNVTFRCDPISEHNRLYWYRQTLGQGPEFLTYFQNEAQLEKSRLLSDRFSAERPKGSFSTLEIQRTEQGDSAMYLCASSLALGPDEKLFFGSGTQLSVL.

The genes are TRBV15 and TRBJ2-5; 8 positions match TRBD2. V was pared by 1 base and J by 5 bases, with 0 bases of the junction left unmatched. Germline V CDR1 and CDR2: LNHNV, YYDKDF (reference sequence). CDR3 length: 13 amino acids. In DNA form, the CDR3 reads TGTGCCACCAGCAGAGGGACTAGCGAGACCCAGTACTTC. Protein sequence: CATSRGTSETQYF.

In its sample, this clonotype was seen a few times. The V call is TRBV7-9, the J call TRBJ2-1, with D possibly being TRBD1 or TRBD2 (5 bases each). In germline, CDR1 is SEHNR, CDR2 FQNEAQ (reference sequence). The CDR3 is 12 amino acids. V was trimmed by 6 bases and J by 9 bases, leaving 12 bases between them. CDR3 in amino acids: CASRTSGTEQFF. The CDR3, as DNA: TGTGCCAGCAGAACCTCAGGGACTGAGCAGTTCTTC.

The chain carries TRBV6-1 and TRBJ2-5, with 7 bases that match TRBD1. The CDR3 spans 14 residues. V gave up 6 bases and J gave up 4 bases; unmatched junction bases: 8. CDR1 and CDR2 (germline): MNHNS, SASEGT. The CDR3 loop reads CASSRLGQLETQYF. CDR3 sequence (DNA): TGTGCCAGCAGCCGCCTGGGACAGCTAGAGACCCAGTACTTC.

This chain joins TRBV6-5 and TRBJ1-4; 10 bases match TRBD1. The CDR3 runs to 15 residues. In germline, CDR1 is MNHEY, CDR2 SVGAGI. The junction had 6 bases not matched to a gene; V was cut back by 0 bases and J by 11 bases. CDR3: CASSYSPGTGDKLFF. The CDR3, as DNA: TGTGCCAGCAGTTACTCGCCCGGGACAGGGGACAAACTGTTTTTT.

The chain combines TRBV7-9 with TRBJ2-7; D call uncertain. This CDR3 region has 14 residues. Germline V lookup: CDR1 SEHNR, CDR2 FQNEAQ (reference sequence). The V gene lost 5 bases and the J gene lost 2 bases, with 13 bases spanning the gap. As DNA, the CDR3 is TGTGCCAGCAGCCCGGCTGGAAGCGCCTACGAGCAGTACTTC. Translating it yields CASSPAGSAYEQYF.

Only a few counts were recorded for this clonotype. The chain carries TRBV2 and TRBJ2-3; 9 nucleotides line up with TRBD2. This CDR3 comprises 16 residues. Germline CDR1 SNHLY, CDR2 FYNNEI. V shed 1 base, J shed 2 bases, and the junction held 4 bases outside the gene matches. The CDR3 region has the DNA TGTGCCAGCAGTGAAGAGGGACTAGCTTCCACAGATACGCAGTATTTT. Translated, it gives CASSEEGLASTDTQYF.